The present T cell receptor beta chain was sequenced within a study of CXCR3-negative and CXCR3-positive naive CD8 T cells. Study-level findings and limits: Naive CXCR3-positive cells had TRB CDR3s more hydrophobic than those of CXCR3-negative naive cells.

Libraries of TRB cDNA were made by 5' RACE and carried UMIs. With the 5' RACE reads reprocessed, TCRdb shows one record per CDR3 protein and no DNA. The table lists 85,000 to 130,000 distinct CDR3 sequences. A note on this clonotype: Antigen specificity is unknown.

Germline CDR1 SEHNR, CDR2 FQNEAQ (reference sequence). The CDR3 length is 16 residues. Triplicate approximately 300,000-cell sorts were made of each CD8+ T cell subset. Within the CD8+ T cell compartment, naive cells were CD45RO-CCR7+CD27+CD95-. This clonotype originated in a human donor in good health. Some clones in this sample may be carry-over from other donors' samples. The chain is built from TRBV7-9 and TRBJ2-2; TCRdb's D gene call, TRBD2, goes unchecked for lack of DNA. The material sequenced was naive CXCR3+ CD8+ T cells from blood. Subset specified: CD45RO-CCR7+CD27+CD95- naive CD8+ T cells expressing CXCR3 (TNR3+). CDR3 loop: CASSSLDSNYTGELFF.